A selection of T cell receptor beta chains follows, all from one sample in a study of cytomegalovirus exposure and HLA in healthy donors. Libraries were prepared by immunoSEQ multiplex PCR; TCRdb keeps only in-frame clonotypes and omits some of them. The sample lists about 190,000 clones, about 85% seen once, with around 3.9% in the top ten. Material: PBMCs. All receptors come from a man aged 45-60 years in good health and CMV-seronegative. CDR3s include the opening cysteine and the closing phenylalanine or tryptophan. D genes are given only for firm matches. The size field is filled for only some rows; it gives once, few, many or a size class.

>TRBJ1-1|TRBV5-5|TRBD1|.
CASSRYGTAMNTEAFF
TGTGCCAGCAGCCGGTATGGGACAGCAATGAACACTGAAGCTTTCTTT
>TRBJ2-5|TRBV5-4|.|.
CASSLGQQETQYF
TGTGCCAGCAGCTTGGGACAGCAAGAGACCCAGTACTTC
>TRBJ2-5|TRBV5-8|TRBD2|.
CASSLGTSGGRGETQYF
TGTGCCAGCAGCTTGGGGACTAGCGGGGGGCGAGGGGAGACCCAGTACTTC
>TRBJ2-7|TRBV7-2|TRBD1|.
CASSLAGTGGREQYF
TGTGCCAGCAGCTTAGCCGGGACAGGGGGCCGCGAGCAGTACTTC
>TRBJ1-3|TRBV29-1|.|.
CSVAGTLSSGNTIYF
TGCAGCGTTGCCGGGACACTGAGCTCTGGAAACACCATATATTTT
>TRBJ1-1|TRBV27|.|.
CASRKTGNTEAFF
TGTGCCAGCAGAAAGACTGGGAACACTGAAGCTTTCTTT
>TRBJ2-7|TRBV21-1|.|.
CASSKTGDPSEQYF
TGTGCCAGCAGCAAGACAGGGGATCCCTCCGAGCAGTACTTC
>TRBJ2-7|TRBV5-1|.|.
CASSQDSYEQYF
TGCGCCAGCAGCCAGGACAGTTACGAGCAGTACTTC
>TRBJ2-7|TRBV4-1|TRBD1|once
CASSQTGTGYYEQYF
TGCGCCAGCAGCCAAACCGGGACAGGGTACTACGAGCAGTACTTC
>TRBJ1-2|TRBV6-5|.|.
CASSYSNFISYGYTF
TGTGCCAGCAGTTACTCGAACTTCATTAGCTATGGCTACACCTTC
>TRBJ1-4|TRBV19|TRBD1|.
CASRDRVGEKLFF
TGTGCCAGTAGGGACAGGGTCGGTGAAAAACTGTTTTTT
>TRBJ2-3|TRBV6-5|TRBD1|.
CASNPGTGSGDTQYF
TGTGCCAGCAACCCCGGGACAGGGTCGGGAGATACGCAGTATTTT
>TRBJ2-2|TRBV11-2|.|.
CASSPGRTAGELFF
TGTGCCAGCAGCCCGGGCCGGACAGCCGGGGAGCTGTTTTTT
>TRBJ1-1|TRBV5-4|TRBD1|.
CASSAQGFGEAFF
TGTGCCAGCAGCGCACAGGGGTTTGGTGAAGCTTTCTTT
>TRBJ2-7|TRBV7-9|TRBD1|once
CASSTWTGSYEQYF
TGTGCCAGCAGCACCTGGACAGGCTCCTACGAGCAGTACTTC
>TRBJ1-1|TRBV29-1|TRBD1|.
CSGTRQGSTEAFF
TGCAGCGGAACCAGACAGGGGTCGACTGAAGCTTTCTTT
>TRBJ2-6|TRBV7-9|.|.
CASSFLRSSGANVLTF
TGTGCCAGCAGCTTCCTTCGGAGCTCTGGGGCCAACGTCCTGACTTTC
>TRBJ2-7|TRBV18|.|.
CASSPPERYEQYF
TGTGCCAGCTCACCACCCGAGAGATACGAGCAGTACTTC
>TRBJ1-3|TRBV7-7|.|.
CASSAGSSGNTIYF
TGTGCCAGCAGCGCCGGGTCATCCGGAAACACCATATATTTT
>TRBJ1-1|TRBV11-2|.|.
CASSSLPDTEAFF
TGTGCCAGCAGCTCCTTGCCGGACACTGAAGCTTTCTTT
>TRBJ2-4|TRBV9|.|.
CASSVDGNIQYF
TGTGCCAGCAGCGTAGATGGCAACATTCAGTACTTC
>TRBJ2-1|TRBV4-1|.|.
CASSLAQGRLRNEQFF
TGCGCCAGCAGCCTCGCTCAGGGGAGATTACGGAATGAGCAGTTCTTC
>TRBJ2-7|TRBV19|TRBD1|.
CASSTDRGGEQYF
TGTGCCAGTAGTACGGACAGGGGCGGCGAGCAGTACTTC
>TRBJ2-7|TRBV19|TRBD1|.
CASSSLRDRPYEQYF
TGTGCCAGTAGTAGTCTCCGGGACAGACCCTACGAGCAGTACTTC
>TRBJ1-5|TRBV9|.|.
CASSRGYQPQHF
TGTGCCAGCAGCCGAGGTTATCAGCCCCAGCATTTT
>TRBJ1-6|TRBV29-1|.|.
CSVLLVSAFVSPLHF
TGCAGCGTTCTTCTCGTCAGCGCCTTCGTTTCACCCCTCCACTTT
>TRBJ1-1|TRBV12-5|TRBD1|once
CASGPQGLRTEAFF
TGTGCTAGTGGTCCACAGGGGCTAAGGACTGAAGCTTTCTTT
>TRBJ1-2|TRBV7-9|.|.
CASRPPRGAAGYTF
TGTGCCAGCCGCCCCCCACGGGGGGCGGCTGGCTACACCTTC
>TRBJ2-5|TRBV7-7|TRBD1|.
CASSPGTEETQYF
TGTGCCAGCAGCCCCGGGACAGAAGAGACCCAGTACTTC
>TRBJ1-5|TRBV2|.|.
CASSVQTSNQPQHF
TGTGCCAGCAGTGTGCAGACTTCCAATCAGCCCCAGCATTTT
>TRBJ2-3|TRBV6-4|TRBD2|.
CASSDSASGYTDTQYF
TGTGCCAGCAGTGACTCGGCTAGCGGATACACAGATACGCAGTATTTT
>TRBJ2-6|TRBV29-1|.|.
CSVEPLGRSGANVLTF
TGCAGCGTTGAACCTCTGGGCCGCTCTGGGGCCAACGTCCTGACTTTC
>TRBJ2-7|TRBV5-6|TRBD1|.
CASSLDPGTGSYEQYF
TGTGCCAGCAGCTTGGATCCCGGGACAGGTTCCTACGAGCAGTACTTC
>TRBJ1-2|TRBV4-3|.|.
CASSHEKQGPGGYTF
TGCGCCAGCAGCCACGAGAAACAGGGACCCGGTGGCTACACCTTC
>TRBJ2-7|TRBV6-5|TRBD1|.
CASSAGQGATEQYF
TGTGCCAGCAGTGCGGGGCAGGGGGCGACTGAGCAGTACTTC
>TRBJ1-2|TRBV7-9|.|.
CASRMPDSENFYGYTF
TGTGCCAGCAGAATGCCGGACAGTGAGAACTTCTATGGCTACACCTTC
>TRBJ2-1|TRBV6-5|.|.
CASRGGYNEQFF
TGTGCCAGCAGGGGGGGCTACAATGAGCAGTTCTTC
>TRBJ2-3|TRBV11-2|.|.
CASSFPGTPTQYF
TGTGCCAGCAGCTTTCCCGGGACTCCTACGCAGTATTTT
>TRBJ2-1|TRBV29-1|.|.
CSGGFGGGFNEQFF
TGCAGCGGGGGTTTTGGGGGCGGATTCAATGAGCAGTTCTTC
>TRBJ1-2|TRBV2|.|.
CASSDLRDYGYTF
TGTGCCAGCAGTGACCTCCGCGACTATGGCTACACCTTC
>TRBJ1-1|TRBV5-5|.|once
CASSLERGARIEAFF
TGTGCCAGCAGCTTGGAGCGGGGGGCTAGAATTGAAGCTTTCTTT
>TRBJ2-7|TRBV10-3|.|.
CAIKPAASYEQYF
TGTGCCATCAAACCAGCGGCCTCCTACGAGCAGTACTTC